These T cell receptor beta chains were read from a single sample in a study of cytomegalovirus exposure and HLA in healthy donors. The repertoire was sequenced with immunoSEQ multiplex PCR; TCRdb's copy has only in-frame clones and lacks some. Of about 200,000 clones detected, about 83% appear once; the ten largest clones hold about 1.7%. Sequences were obtained from PBMCs. These receptors all come from a middle-aged man in good health and CMV-seropositive. CDR3s include the opening cysteine and the closing phenylalanine or tryptophan. Fields, in order: CDR3 length, V gene, J gene, CDR3 protein.

len: 18
v_gene: TRBV9
j_gene: TRBJ2-2
CDR3aa: CASSKTSGRRPNTGELFF

len: 13
v_gene: TRBV29-1
j_gene: TRBJ1-2
CDR3aa: CSASKGGDYGYTF

len: 15
v_gene: TRBV4-2
j_gene: TRBJ2-7
CDR3aa: CASSPLGGSSYEQYF

len: 14
v_gene: TRBV19
j_gene: TRBJ1-5
CDR3aa: CASSMDREEQPQHF

len: 16
v_gene: TRBV7-9
j_gene: TRBJ2-2
CDR3aa: CASSKMGQLNTGELFF

len: 14
v_gene: TRBV2
j_gene: TRBJ2-7
CDR3aa: CASINGQASYEQYF

len: 14
v_gene: TRBV6-6
j_gene: TRBJ2-5
CDR3aa: CASRVAGRQETQYF

len: 16
v_gene: TRBV6-1
j_gene: TRBJ2-3
CDR3aa: CASSEELAGGADTQYF

len: 11
v_gene: TRBV4-1
j_gene: TRBJ1-4
CDR3aa: CASSHGLELFF

len: 14
v_gene: TRBV27
j_gene: TRBJ2-7
CDR3aa: CASSGLAGDYEQYF

len: 14
v_gene: TRBV19
j_gene: TRBJ2-7
CDR3aa: CASSIGAGDYEQYF

len: 15
v_gene: TRBV9
j_gene: TRBJ2-1
CDR3aa: CASSGGLAGGNEQFF

len: 14
v_gene: TRBV29-1
j_gene: TRBJ2-1
CDR3aa: CSVTRGLAHNEQFF

len: 15
v_gene: TRBV4-1
j_gene: TRBJ2-7
CDR3aa: CASSPTSSNPYEQYF

len: 15
v_gene: TRBV7-2
j_gene: TRBJ1-4
CDR3aa: CASSAQGQANEKLFF

len: 15
v_gene: TRBV6-1
j_gene: TRBJ2-3
CDR3aa: CASGPLAGGTDTQYF

len: 17
v_gene: TRBV2
j_gene: TRBJ2-2
CDR3aa: CASSDLLAGVGTGELFF

len: 14
v_gene: TRBV7-8
j_gene: TRBJ2-5
CDR3aa: CASSFASGVETQYF

len: 14
v_gene: TRBV6-4
j_gene: TRBJ2-1
CDR3aa: CASSDSGGRNEQFF

len: 16
v_gene: TRBV5-1
j_gene: NA
CDR3aa: CASSWGPLDRDNEQYF

len: 16
v_gene: TRBV7-3
j_gene: TRBJ2-3
CDR3aa: CASSLGLAGYTDTQYF

len: 13
v_gene: TRBV4-1
j_gene: TRBJ2-7
CDR3aa: CAGSREEIYEQYF

len: 14
v_gene: TRBV19
j_gene: TRBJ1-1
CDR3aa: CASSTRGAGTEAFF

len: 16
v_gene: TRBV7-3
j_gene: TRBJ1-3
CDR3aa: CASSPGTGGSGNTIYF

len: 13
v_gene: TRBV5-6
j_gene: TRBJ1-1
CDR3aa: CASRSDRGTEAFF

len: 15
v_gene: TRBV5-6
j_gene: TRBJ2-7
CDR3aa: CASSLGRGWGYEQYF

len: 15
v_gene: TRBV4-1
j_gene: TRBJ2-7
CDR3aa: CASRPGTGYSYEQYF

len: 17
v_gene: TRBV4-1
j_gene: TRBJ1-5
CDR3aa: CASSSHGGYHSNQPQHF

len: 11
v_gene: TRBV30
j_gene: TRBJ1-1
CDR3aa: CAWKGDTEAFF

len: 14
v_gene: TRBV6-5
j_gene: TRBJ1-2
CDR3aa: CATRTGGIGYGYTF

len: 13
v_gene: TRBV7-2
j_gene: TRBJ2-7
CDR3aa: CASSIPLGDEQYF

len: 15
v_gene: TRBV28
j_gene: TRBJ2-1
CDR3aa: CASSPTSGTYNEQFF

len: 15
v_gene: TRBV4-1
j_gene: TRBJ1-4
CDR3aa: CASSQGTGLGEKLFF

len: 15
v_gene: TRBV5-1
j_gene: NA
CDR3aa: CASSLGTSGTYEQYF

len: 16
v_gene: TRBV27
j_gene: TRBJ2-1
CDR3aa: CASSLTLAGGASEQFF

len: 13
v_gene: TRBV6-1
j_gene: TRBJ1-1
CDR3aa: CASSELGSTEAFF

len: 16
v_gene: TRBV7-2
j_gene: TRBJ2-7
CDR3aa: CASSWGPAGGSYEQYF

len: 16
v_gene: TRBV29-1
j_gene: TRBJ2-3
CDR3aa: CSVEGTRQGRTDTQYF

len: 14
v_gene: TRBV5-1
j_gene: TRBJ2-3
CDR3aa: CASSLGLASDTQYF

len: 14
v_gene: TRBV10-3
j_gene: TRBJ1-1
CDR3aa: CAATGSPVNTEAFF

len: 14
v_gene: TRBV6-5
j_gene: TRBJ1-4
CDR3aa: CASSLPGSNEKLFF

len: 14
v_gene: TRBV7-9
j_gene: TRBJ1-2
CDR3aa: CASSLLTANYGYTF

len: 15
v_gene: TRBV5-4
j_gene: TRBJ1-4
CDR3aa: CASSLEGGPQEKLFF

len: 12
v_gene: TRBV5-8
j_gene: TRBJ2-5
CDR3aa: CASSVTGSAQYF

len: 18
v_gene: TRBV4-1
j_gene: TRBJ1-2
CDR3aa: CASSHPGPGQRKERGDTF

len: 16
v_gene: TRBV5-5
j_gene: TRBJ2-2
CDR3aa: CASSSLGQGAPGELFF

len: 19
v_gene: TRBV7-8
j_gene: TRBJ1-4
CDR3aa: CASSLAQQGPGATNEKLFF

len: 15
v_gene: TRBV5-6
j_gene: TRBJ1-1
CDR3aa: CASSFRRGVNTEAFF

len: 13
v_gene: TRBV6-5
j_gene: TRBJ1-2
CDR3aa: CASSLSADLSYTF

len: 16
v_gene: TRBV4-2
j_gene: TRBJ2-1
CDR3aa: CASSQALDFSYNEQFF

len: 14
v_gene: TRBV19
j_gene: TRBJ1-1
CDR3aa: CASSSRPGGTEAFF

len: 19
v_gene: TRBV6-1
j_gene: TRBJ2-7
CDR3aa: CASSGRPGRRPPGVFEQYF

len: 14
v_gene: TRBV15
j_gene: TRBJ2-2
CDR3aa: CATSTTRGTGELFF

len: 14
v_gene: TRBV27
j_gene: TRBJ2-5
CDR3aa: CASSWTGLRETQYF

len: 13
v_gene: TRBV7-8
j_gene: TRBJ2-1
CDR3aa: CASSVPQENEQFF

len: 15
v_gene: TRBV6-5
j_gene: TRBJ2-1
CDR3aa: CASSWGEVSYNEQFF

len: 14
v_gene: TRBV7-2
j_gene: TRBJ1-2
CDR3aa: CASSSRQGNYGYTF

len: 14
v_gene: TRBV19
j_gene: TRBJ2-7
CDR3aa: CASATGTGDYEQYF

len: 15
v_gene: TRBV4-2
j_gene: TRBJ2-7
CDR3aa: CASSHPTGGTYEQYF